This T cell receptor (beta chain) was observed in a study of identical twins (dated by TCRdb to 2016 to 2018). In terms of the full investigation: To test whether fetal clonotypes persist, the study used deep sequencing on TCR alpha and beta repertoires from monozygotic twins, unrelated adults of various ages, and cord blood. Replicate twin experiments were performed at different times using different library preparation protocols to rule out contamination.

Comment on this clonotype: Its antigen target is currently unknown. No base quality information exists; no much larger clone differs at one position.

Every donor was a healthy Caucasian. Three pairs of female monozygotic twins, all aged about 18 to 29 years, made up the twin cohort. Positive isolation kits from Invitrogen were used to isolate the CD4+ and CD8+ T cell populations. Broad study findings and their caveats: A weaker excess of twin sharing was found in beta out-of-frame sequences because the signal-to-noise ratio was lowered by fewer shared sequences. Out-of-frame TCR alpha sharing in monozygotic twins was systematically underestimated by recombination models, whereas sharing between unrelated individuals was in agreement with the recombination models. Compared with coincidental sharing between unrelated individuals, out-of-frame TCR alpha sequences shared between twins had an excess of sequences with low generation probability. Abundant cord blood beta clonotypes had fewer insertions, young adult naive repertoires showed a similar but weaker trend, and memory repertoires showed no such trend. Because the same donors could not be followed over many years, the conclusions depended on cross-sectional statistical analysis. Zero-insertion analyses could be partly confounded by invariant T cells such as MAIT and iNKT, although diverse VJ usage argued against such confounding for most clonotypes.

The library was obtained by 5' RACE. TCRdb lists the instrument as Illumina HiSeq 2000. A universal primer binding site was introduced by template switching, and a unique molecular identifier was present in the final cDNA, enabling accurate counting of TCR cDNA molecules. Specific primers in the conserved constant-segment region were used to synthesize first-strand cDNA for TCR alpha and beta chains. To control for contamination, each cDNA library was double barcoded with a SMART-Mk sample barcode plus Illumina barcodes. Two successive PCR steps introduced TruSeq adapter sequences along with Illumina sample barcodes. Sequencing of the TCR alpha and beta cDNA libraries was done on the Illumina HiSeq platform using custom primers. In the authors' own workflow: Unique molecular identifiers were extracted from raw reads with MiGEC, and CDR3 positions were determined with MiXCR. For each individual, recombination models were inferred using an EM algorithm with the repgenHMM and IGoR tools. Shared clonotypes were analyzed with the tcR package in R, and sharing was normalized by the product of cloneset sizes. Out-of-frame nonproductive sequences were analyzed to study raw recombination free of thymic and clonal selection effects. TCRdb reran the public reads through fastp at Q25 and MiXCR, keeping productive beta chains. Rows merge per CDR3 protein into single entries with the most common DNA and genes. These V and J calls derive from TCRdb rather than the authors' analysis. The sample has around 480,000 distinct CDR3 sequences on record, approximately 14% of them singletons. 0.5% to 0.65% of the sample rests with the top ten.

CDR1 and CDR2 (KGHSH, LQKENI) derive from the germline V gene. V lost 6 bases and J lost 6 bases; the stretch between them is 12 bases long. CDR3 length: 13 amino acids, cysteine to phenylalanine. The sequence is cut down to CDR3 DNA, 39 bases in frame from base 1. These sequences were also reported in another study, on yellow fever vaccine responses in identical twins. Per that second paper: According to the authors, the vaccine-induced T cell response in identical twins seemed to be partly convergent and partly specific to each individual. The study precisely tracked vaccine-responding T cell clones in identical twins.

The sequenced sample was CD4+ T cells sorted from blood. This chain is built from TRBV18 and TRBJ2-4, with the D gene call left open. This TCR was recovered from a woman under 30 in good health. The CDR3 here reads CASSPFGVNIQYF. The sequenced DNA is TGTGCCAGCTCCCCTTTCGGCGTAAACATTCAGTACTTC. Reference TRBV18 and TRBJ2-4 proteins supply the regions before and after the CDR3; the full variable domain is: NAGVMQNPRHLVRRRGQEARLRCSPMKGHSHVYWYRQLPEEGLKFMVYLQKENIIDESGMPKERFSAEFPKEGPSILRIQQVVRGDSAAYFCASSPFGVNIQYFGAGTRLSVL.